The text below deals with one T cell receptor beta chain. This CDR3 is 17 amino acids long. Trimming took 5 bases from V and 4 from J; bases not matched to a gene: 7. Germline CDR1 reads SGHTA; CDR2 reads FQGNSA. This specimen comes from a study of shared clonotypes between healthy human individuals. TCRdb's copy holds only in-frame clones and misses some; the assay was immunoSEQ multiplex PCR. The sample consists of 490,000 or so clones, 60% to 85% of them appearing once. The chain couples TRBV7-2 to TRBJ2-1; 14 bases map to TRBD2. This TCR derives from a woman aged 40-49 years in good health. Some clones in this sample may be carry-over from other donors' samples. Specimen: PBMCs. CDR3 coding DNA: TGTGCCAGCAGCCGCCGGACTAGCGGGAGGACTTACAATGAGCAGTTCTTC. It codes for CASSRRTSGRTYNEQFF. Based on the CDR3 plus reference TRBV7-2 and TRBJ2-1, the full variable domain is GAGVSQSPSNKVTEKGKDVELRCDPISGHTALYWYRQSLGQGLEFLIYFQGNSAPDKSGLPSDRFSAERTGGSVSTLTIQRTQQEDSAVYLCASSRRTSGRTYNEQFFGPGTRLTVL.